These 5 T cell receptor beta chains share one sample of origin, sequenced in a study of blood T cell repertoires in COVID-19. Assay: immunoSEQ multiplex PCR; the TCRdb copy retains only in-frame clones and omits some. The sample includes about 160,000 clones, 70% to 85% seen only once; the top ten take 5.5% to 8%. Material: peripheral blood. The receptors shown here come from a man aged 80 or over with COVID-19, enrolled during active disease.

The CDR3 DNA sequence: TGTGCCAGCAGCTTGATGACTAGCGGGGAAGAGACCCAGTACTTC. This codes for CASSLMTSGEETQYF. The chain couples TRBV5-4 to TRBJ2-5; 11 bases are a match to TRBD2. V gave up 1 base and J gave up 3 bases; unmatched junction bases: 2. Germline CDR1 and CDR2: SGHNT and YYREEE (reference sequence). The CDR3 spans 15 residues.

Note on this clone: Other DNA sequences in the same sample also yield this CDR3. The rearrangement joins TRBV14 to TRBJ1-6; 7 bases fit TRBD1. V lost 0 bases and J lost 0; bases outside the gene matches: 5. This CDR3 is built from 18 residues. The germline V gene encodes CDR1 SGHDN and CDR2 FVKESK. For the CDR3, the DNA is TGTGCCAGCAGCCAAGATTACTACAGGGGCTCCTATAATTCACCCCTCCACTTT. It yields the protein CASSQDYYRGSYNSPLHF.

The rearrangement links TRBV5-1 to TRBJ2-5; 7 bases match TRBD2. V gave up 9 bases and J gave up 2 bases; unmatched junction bases: 7. This CDR3 contains 13 residues. Germline V gene lookup returns CDR1 SGHRS and CDR2 YFSETQ. DNA of the CDR3: TGCGCCACCTCGCGGGGGATTCAAGAGACCCAGTACTTC. Encoded protein: CATSRGIQETQYF.

The rearrangement joins TRBV27 to TRBJ1-6, with D unclear. CDR1 MNHEY and CDR2 SMNVEV come from the germline V gene (reference sequence). The CDR3 spans 19 residues. With 2 bases removed from V and 9 bases from J, the gap between germline ends came to 26 bases. CDR3 region: CASSLIEIGRRRGGSPLHF. For the CDR3, the DNA is TGTGCCAGCAGTTTAATAGAAATTGGACGCCGCCGGGGTGGTTCACCCCTCCACTTT.

This chain links TRBV2 with TRBJ1-4; 11 bases align to TRBD1. The germline gives CDR1 SNHLY, CDR2 FYNNEI. The CDR3 is 14 residues long. J lost 8 bases, V lost 4 bases, and 3 bases had no gene match. CDR3 in amino acids: CASSAGQGDEKLFF. In DNA, the CDR3 is TGTGCCAGCAGTGCGGGACAGGGGGACGAAAAACTGTTTTTT.